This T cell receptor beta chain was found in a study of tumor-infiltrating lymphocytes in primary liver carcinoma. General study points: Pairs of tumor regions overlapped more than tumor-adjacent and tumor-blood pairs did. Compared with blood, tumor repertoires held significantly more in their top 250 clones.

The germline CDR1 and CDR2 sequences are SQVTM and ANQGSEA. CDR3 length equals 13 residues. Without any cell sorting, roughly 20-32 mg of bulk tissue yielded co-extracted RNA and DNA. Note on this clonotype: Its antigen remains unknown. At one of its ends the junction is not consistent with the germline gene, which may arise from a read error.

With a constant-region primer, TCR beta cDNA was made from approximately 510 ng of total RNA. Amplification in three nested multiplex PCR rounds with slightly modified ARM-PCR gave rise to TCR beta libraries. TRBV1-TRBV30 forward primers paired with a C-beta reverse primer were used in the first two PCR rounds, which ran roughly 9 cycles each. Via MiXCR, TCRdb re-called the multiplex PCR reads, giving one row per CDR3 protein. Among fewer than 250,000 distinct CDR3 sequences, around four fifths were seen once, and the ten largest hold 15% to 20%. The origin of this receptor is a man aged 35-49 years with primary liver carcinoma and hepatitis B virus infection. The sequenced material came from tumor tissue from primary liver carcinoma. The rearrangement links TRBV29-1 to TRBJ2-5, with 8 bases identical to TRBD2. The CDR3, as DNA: TGCGGCGTTGAAGGGACTAGTAAGGAGACCCTGTACTTC. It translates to CGVEGTSKETLYF. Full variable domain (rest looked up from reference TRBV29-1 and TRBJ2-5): SAVISQKPSRDICQRGTSLTIQCQVDSQVTMMFWYRQQPGQSLTLIATANQGSEATYESGFVIDKFPISRPNLTFSTLTVSNMSPEDSSIYLCGVEGTSKETLYFGPGTRLLVL.